This TCR beta chain came from a study of T cell responses to AZD1222 COVID-19 vaccine. Turning to this clone: Its antigen is unknown.

Repertoires were generated with immunoSEQ multiplex PCR, while TCRdb's copy carries only in-frame clones and drops some. The data contain more than 150,000 clones, about 93% of them singletons. Study findings and constraints: CD4 TCRs associated with vaccination spanned spike, dominating at 160-218 and 743-854.

Trimming removed 7 bases at V and 1 base at J, with 10 bases between. This CDR3 has 13 amino acids. Per germline, CDR1 SNHLY and CDR2 FYNNEI. The J gene is TRBJ1-1, the V gene TRBV2, with D possibly being TRBD1 (5 bases). The specimen comprised peripheral blood, sampled 28 days after the second AZD1222 dose. This receptor was obtained from an adult who received the AZD1222 COVID-19 vaccine. CDR3 in amino acids: CASTGRENTEAFF. The CDR3 coding sequence is TGTGCCAGCACAGGGAGGGAGAACACTGAAGCTTTCTTT.